This TCR beta chain is from a study of blood T cell repertoires in COVID-19. Across the whole study: There were acute and convalescent COVID-19 samples, and they came from the United States, Italy and Spain. PBMCs, B-cell-depleted T cells, or T cells provided the cDNA or gDNA that made up the material.

Sequencing was performed with immunoSEQ multiplex PCR; in TCRdb, only in-frame clones are kept and a portion is missing. The table shows approximately 82,000 clones, with roughly 77% occurring only once. Trimming took off 4 bases at V and 8 bases at J, with 5 bases between the two ends. CDR3 length: 9 amino acids. Germline V gene sequence: CDR1 GTSNPN, CDR2 SVGIG (reference sequence). Sequenced: peripheral blood. The TCR originated in a human donor in a cohort sampled during active COVID-19. V usage is TRBV30 and J usage is TRBJ1-2; no clear D gene. The CDR3 nucleotides are TGTGCCTGGATCCCAGGCTACACCTTC. Protein: CAWIPGYTF.